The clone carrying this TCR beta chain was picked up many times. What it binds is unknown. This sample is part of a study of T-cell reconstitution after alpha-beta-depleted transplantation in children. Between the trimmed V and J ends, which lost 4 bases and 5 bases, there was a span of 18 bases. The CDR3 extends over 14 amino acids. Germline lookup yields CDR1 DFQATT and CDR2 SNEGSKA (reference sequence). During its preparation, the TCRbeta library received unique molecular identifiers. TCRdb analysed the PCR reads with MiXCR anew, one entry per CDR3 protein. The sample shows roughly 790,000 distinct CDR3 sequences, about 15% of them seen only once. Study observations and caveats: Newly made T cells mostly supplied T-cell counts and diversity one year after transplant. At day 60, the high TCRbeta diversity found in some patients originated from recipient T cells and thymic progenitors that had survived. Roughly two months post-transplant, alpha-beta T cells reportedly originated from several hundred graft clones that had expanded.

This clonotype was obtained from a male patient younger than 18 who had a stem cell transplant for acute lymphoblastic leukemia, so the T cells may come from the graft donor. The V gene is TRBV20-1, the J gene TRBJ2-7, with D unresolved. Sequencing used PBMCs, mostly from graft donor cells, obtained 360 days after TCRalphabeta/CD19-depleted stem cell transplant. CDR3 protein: CSATPGKGIHEQYF. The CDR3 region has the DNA TGCAGTGCTACCCCAGGAAAAGGGATCCACGAGCAGTACTTC.